These T cell receptor beta chains were read from a single sample in a study of graft-versus-host responses after intestinal transplantation. These receptors have no known antigen. Data came from immunoSEQ multiplex PCR; TCRdb stores just in-frame clones and leaves some out. In the table there are about 86,000 clones, around 90% of which are singletons. The material was unstimulated CD4+ T cells sorted from spleen or lymph node cells, obtained before transplant. These receptors came from a human donor who was the organ donor for an intestinal transplant. The CDR3 runs from the conserved cysteine through the conserved F or W. Each record gives: V gene, J gene, clone size, D gene, CDR3 DNA, CDR3 protein. D genes are given only for firm matches. Expanded clones are given a class, and other clones once, few, many or no size at all.

v_call: TRBV29-1; j_call: TRBJ1-2; clone_size: NA; d_call: NA; cdr3_nt: TGCAGCGTTGCCGATACGGGAGGGACAACTTACTATGGCTACACCTTC; cdr3_aa: CSVADTGGTTYYGYTF
v_call: TRBV13; j_call: TRBJ1-1; clone_size: NA; d_call: NA; cdr3_nt: TGTGCCAGCAGCCCGGTACCTCTCACTGAAGCTTTCTTT; cdr3_aa: CASSPVPLTEAFF
v_call: TRBV6-6; j_call: TRBJ1-2; clone_size: NA; d_call: NA; cdr3_nt: TGTGCCAGCAGCCGCGGGGACTATGGCTACACCTTC; cdr3_aa: CASSRGDYGYTF
v_call: TRBV7-9; j_call: TRBJ1-2; clone_size: NA; d_call: TRBD1; cdr3_nt: TGTGCCAGCAGCTTAGATCGGGACAGGGGTAATGGCTACACCTTC; cdr3_aa: CASSLDRDRGNGYTF
v_call: TRBV15; j_call: TRBJ1-5; clone_size: NA; d_call: TRBD1; cdr3_nt: TGTGCCACCAGCAGCAGGACAGGGCCCCTCGCCCAGCATTTT; cdr3_aa: CATSSRTGPLAQHF
v_call: TRBV9; j_call: TRBJ1-6; clone_size: NA; d_call: NA; cdr3_nt: TGTGCCAGCAGCGTAGCCACCGGGTATAATTCACCCCTCCACTTT; cdr3_aa: CASSVATGYNSPLHF
v_call: TRBV27; j_call: TRBJ2-3; clone_size: NA; d_call: NA; cdr3_nt: TGTGCCAGCAGTTCCCGGGGCACAGATACGCAGTATTTT; cdr3_aa: CASSSRGTDTQYF
v_call: TRBV29-1; j_call: TRBJ1-2; clone_size: few; d_call: NA; cdr3_nt: TGCAGCGTTGACGGGAGGGACTATGGCTACACCTTC; cdr3_aa: CSVDGRDYGYTF
v_call: TRBV11-1; j_call: TRBJ2-5; clone_size: NA; d_call: TRBD2; cdr3_nt: TGTGCCAGCAGCTTAAGGGGCGGGAGGGCCATCAGCCAAGAGACCCAGTACTTC; cdr3_aa: CASSLRGGRAISQETQYF
v_call: TRBV28; j_call: TRBJ1-1; clone_size: NA; d_call: NA; cdr3_nt: TGTGCCAGCAGCAGGGGAATTACTGAAGCTTTCTTT; cdr3_aa: CASSRGITEAFF
v_call: TRBV7-8; j_call: TRBJ1-6; clone_size: NA; d_call: NA; cdr3_nt: TGTGCCAGCCGTACAGGGTTAGGTTCACCCCTCCACTTT; cdr3_aa: CASRTGLGSPLHF
v_call: TRBV25-1; j_call: TRBJ2-5; clone_size: NA; d_call: NA; cdr3_nt: TGTGCCAGCAGCCCCGCCGAGTTGAAGACCCAGTACTTC; cdr3_aa: CASSPAELKTQYF
v_call: TRBV2; j_call: TRBJ2-3; clone_size: NA; d_call: TRBD2; cdr3_nt: TGTGCCAGCAGTGAAGCCGGGACTAGCACGCAGTATTTT; cdr3_aa: CASSEAGTSTQYF
v_call: TRBV5-1; j_call: TRBJ1-3; clone_size: NA; d_call: NA; cdr3_nt: TGCGCCAGCAGCGATGGTGGCCCAAACACCATATATTTT; cdr3_aa: CASSDGGPNTIYF
v_call: TRBV6-1; j_call: TRBJ2-5; clone_size: NA; d_call: TRBD2; cdr3_nt: TGTGCCAGCAGGACTAGCGGGAACGAGACCCAGTACTTC; cdr3_aa: CASRTSGNETQYF
v_call: TRBV2; j_call: TRBJ2-5; clone_size: NA; d_call: TRBD2; cdr3_nt: TGTGCCAGCATCCGTAATAGCGGGGGGGCCGAGACCCAGTACTTC; cdr3_aa: CASIRNSGGAETQYF
v_call: TRBV29-1; j_call: TRBJ1-1; clone_size: NA; d_call: NA; cdr3_nt: TGCAGCGTTGATAACGGGGGGGTCACTGAAGCTTTCTTT; cdr3_aa: CSVDNGGVTEAFF
v_call: TRBV5-6; j_call: TRBJ1-2; clone_size: once; d_call: NA; cdr3_nt: TGTGCCAGCAGCGTTGGGTGGGGTGGACTGCACTATGGCTACACCTTC; cdr3_aa: CASSVGWGGLHYGYTF
v_call: TRBV7-7; j_call: TRBJ2-3; clone_size: once; d_call: NA; cdr3_nt: TGTGCTAGCAGCTCAGGGGCGTCTCACACAGATACGCAGTATTTT; cdr3_aa: CASSSGASHTDTQYF
v_call: TRBV7-2; j_call: TRBJ1-3; clone_size: NA; d_call: NA; cdr3_nt: TGTGCCAGCAGCCACAGGGTCGGAAACACCATATATTTT; cdr3_aa: CASSHRVGNTIYF
v_call: TRBV2; j_call: TRBJ1-5; clone_size: NA; d_call: NA; cdr3_nt: TGTGCCAGCAGCACCCGAGGACTCGGGGGTGTGCAGCCCCAGCATTTT; cdr3_aa: CASSTRGLGGVQPQHF
v_call: TRBV27; j_call: TRBJ2-2; clone_size: NA; d_call: TRBD1; cdr3_nt: TGTGCCAGCAGTTTCGGCAGGGGGCGGACCGGGGAGCTGTTTTTT; cdr3_aa: CASSFGRGRTGELFF
v_call: TRBV2; j_call: TRBJ2-3; clone_size: NA; d_call: NA; cdr3_nt: TGTGCCAGCAGTGTAGGGCGGGGTAGCACAGATACGCAGTATTTT; cdr3_aa: CASSVGRGSTDTQYF
v_call: TRBV5-1; j_call: TRBJ2-7; clone_size: few; d_call: NA; cdr3_nt: TGCGCCAGCAGCCCTAAAACCGACGAGCAGTACTTC; cdr3_aa: CASSPKTDEQYF
v_call: TRBV6-5; j_call: TRBJ1-5; clone_size: NA; d_call: NA; cdr3_nt: TGTGCCAGCAGCAGGATCAATCAGCCCCAGCATTTT; cdr3_aa: CASSRINQPQHF
v_call: TRBV9; j_call: TRBJ2-4; clone_size: NA; d_call: TRBD2; cdr3_nt: TGTGCCAGCAGCGTCTGGGGGGGAGTGGGACCCAAAAACATTCAGTACTTC; cdr3_aa: CASSVWGGVGPKNIQYF
v_call: TRBV7-9; j_call: TRBJ2-3; clone_size: NA; d_call: TRBD2; cdr3_nt: TGTGCCAGCAGCTCGGTGCTAGCGGATCTCACAGATACGCAGTATTTT; cdr3_aa: CASSSVLADLTDTQYF
v_call: TRBV2; j_call: TRBJ2-7; clone_size: few; d_call: NA; cdr3_nt: TGTGCCAGCAGTGAGGTCCTCGCGGGTGAGCAGTACTTC; cdr3_aa: CASSEVLAGEQYF
v_call: TRBV19; j_call: TRBJ1-4; clone_size: NA; d_call: NA; cdr3_nt: TGTGCCAGTAGTAGGCAGGGCCGGACAGAAAATGAAAAACTGTTTTTT; cdr3_aa: CASSRQGRTENEKLFF
v_call: TRBV28; j_call: TRBJ2-7; clone_size: NA; d_call: NA; cdr3_nt: TGTGCCAGCAGTTCCCCCCCTCTCTGGGGGCAAGGGCTCTCCTACGAGCAGTACTTC; cdr3_aa: CASSSPPLWGQGLSYEQYF
v_call: TRBV5-4; j_call: TRBJ1-1; clone_size: NA; d_call: NA; cdr3_nt: TGTGCCAGCAGTTCTCAGGGGCGGCTGAACACTGAAGCTTTCTTT; cdr3_aa: CASSSQGRLNTEAFF
v_call: TRBV4-1; j_call: TRBJ1-2; clone_size: NA; d_call: TRBD1; cdr3_nt: TGCGCCAAACACGACATAGACAGGGCAGGTGCTGGCTACACCTTC; cdr3_aa: CAKHDIDRAGAGYTF
v_call: TRBV6-4; j_call: TRBJ1-4; clone_size: NA; d_call: NA; cdr3_nt: TGTGCCAGCAGTGACTTGCTTGAGGTGGATGAAAAACTGTTTTTT; cdr3_aa: CASSDLLEVDEKLFF
v_call: TRBV9; j_call: TRBJ1-5; clone_size: NA; d_call: NA; cdr3_nt: TGTGCCAGCAGCGTAGCTCCAGGGTTATATCAGCCCCAGCATTTT; cdr3_aa: CASSVAPGLYQPQHF
v_call: TRBV28; j_call: TRBJ1-2; clone_size: NA; d_call: NA; cdr3_nt: TGTGCCAGCTCCGGGCAGGAGGCCGGAAAATCTGGCTACACCTTC; cdr3_aa: CASSGQEAGKSGYTF
v_call: TRBV5-1; j_call: TRBJ1-1; clone_size: once; d_call: NA; cdr3_nt: TGCGCCAGCAGCAGCAACAGGGTTGGGAACACTGAAGCTTTCTTT; cdr3_aa: CASSSNRVGNTEAFF
v_call: TRBV2; j_call: TRBJ2-5; clone_size: NA; d_call: TRBD1; cdr3_nt: TGTGCCAGCAGTGAATGGGGGACAGGGGGCGAAACCCAGTACTTC; cdr3_aa: CASSEWGTGGETQYF
v_call: TRBV5-1; j_call: TRBJ2-1; clone_size: NA; d_call: TRBD2; cdr3_nt: TGCGCCAGCACCGGGAGGGCCCTCGAAGATGAGCAGTTCTTC; cdr3_aa: CASTGRALEDEQFF
v_call: TRBV4-1; j_call: TRBJ1-5; clone_size: few; d_call: TRBD1; cdr3_nt: TGCGCCAGCAGCCAAGAGCCAGGGGGAGATCAGCCCCAGCATTTT; cdr3_aa: CASSQEPGGDQPQHF
v_call: TRBV7-9; j_call: TRBJ1-3; clone_size: NA; d_call: NA; cdr3_nt: TGTGCCAGCAGCTTCCTATGGGCAGGGGGAAACACCATATATTTT; cdr3_aa: CASSFLWAGGNTIYF
v_call: TRBV11-2; j_call: TRBJ2-7; clone_size: NA; d_call: NA; cdr3_nt: TGTGCCAGCAGCCCCTGGCCGTCGGGAACCTCCTACGAGCAGTACTTC; cdr3_aa: CASSPWPSGTSYEQYF
v_call: TRBV6-5; j_call: TRBJ1-2; clone_size: few; d_call: NA; cdr3_nt: TGTGCCAGCAGTTACGATGGGGGTTTGGGAGGCGGCTACACCTTC; cdr3_aa: CASSYDGGLGGGYTF
v_call: TRBV6-1; j_call: TRBJ1-4; clone_size: NA; d_call: TRBD1; cdr3_nt: TGTGCCAGCAGCTGGGACAGGGGCGGAAAACTGTTTTTT; cdr3_aa: CASSWDRGGKLFF